Listed here are 9 T cell receptor beta chains from one sample, sequenced in a study of cytomegalovirus exposure and HLA in healthy donors. This PCR relied on a set of 60 Vbeta primers and 13 Jbeta primers. Profiling relied on immunoSEQ multiplex PCR, and the TCRdb table lists in-frame clones only, not all of them. The data hold about 180,000 clones, with roughly 88% observed a single time. The sequenced sample consisted of PBMCs. The origin of the receptors is a girl aged 2 to 9 in good health and CMV-seropositive.

The chain has TRBV4-2 and TRBJ1-3; D gene unclear. This CDR3 contains 14 residues. Trimming took off 2 bases at V and 8 bases at J, with 13 bases between the two ends. CDR1 LGHNA and CDR2 YNFKEQ come from the germline V gene. CDR3 nucleotide sequence: TGTGCCAGCAGCCAAACAACCACACGGGACACCATATATTTT. It is translated as CASSQTTTRDTIYF.

The V call is TRBV11-2, the J call TRBJ1-1, with no clear D. The CDR3 runs to 12 residues. Looked up from germline, CDR1 is SGHAT and CDR2 is FQNNGV. Trimming removed 0 bases at V and 7 bases at J, with 6 bases between. The CDR3 is CASSLDRGEAFF. The CDR3 bases are TGTGCCAGCAGCTTAGATCGGGGTGAAGCTTTCTTT. Using reference TRBV11-2 and TRBJ1-1 for the parts outside the CDR3, the full variable domain is EAGVAQSPRYKIIEKRQSVAFWCNPISGHATLYWYQQILGQGPKLLIQFQNNGVVDDSQLPKDRFSAERLKGVDSTLKIQPAKLEDSAVYLCASSLDRGEAFFGQGTRLTVV.

The chain recombines TRBV5-1 with TRBJ1-6; D may be TRBD1 (5 bases). From germline, CDR1 is SGHRS and CDR2 YFSETQ. Trimming pared 2 bases from V and 4 bases from J, leaving 7 bases between. The CDR3 sequence is 14 residues long. The CDR3 protein is CASSFGTYNSPLHF. CDR3 bases: TGCGCCAGCAGCTTCGGGACTTATAATTCACCCCTCCACTTT.

The chain carries TRBV30 and TRBJ2-1; possible D gene TRBD2, 5 bases. V was cut by 5 bases and J by 5 bases, with 13 bases left in between. The CDR3 length is 13 residues. CDR1 is GTSNPN and CDR2 is SVGIG in the germline V gene (reference sequence). CDR3 nucleotides: TGTGCCTGGTCGGCGGGTACCAACAATGAGCAGTTCTTC. Residues: CAWSAGTNNEQFF.

The J gene is TRBJ2-5, the V gene TRBV5-1, with TRBD2 matching over 12 bases. CDR3 size: 17 residues. J was trimmed by 1 base and V by 0 bases; bases with no gene match: 4. Germline CDR1 is SGHRS and CDR2 is YFSETQ. CDR3 DNA: TGCGCCAGCAGCTTGGTGGCTAGCGGGAGGGCCCAAGAGACCCAGTACTTC. Translation gives CASSLVASGRAQETQYF. Based on the CDR3 plus reference TRBV5-1 and TRBJ2-5, the full variable domain is KAGVTQTPRYLIKTRGQQVTLSCSPISGHRSVSWYQQTPGQGLQFLFEYFSETQRNKGNFPGRFSGRQFSNSRSEMNVSTLELGDSALYLCASSLVASGRAQETQYFGPGTRLLVL.

This clone is a singleton in its sample. J is TRBJ1-2 and V is TRBV19; unclear D gene. Trimming took off 0 bases at V and 6 bases at J, with 11 bases between the two ends. The CDR3 extends over 14 amino acids. The germline V gene encodes CDR1 LNHDA and CDR2 SQIVND (reference sequence). The CDR3 nucleotides are TGTGCCAGTAGTATAGATCGACGGGGAAATGGCTACACCTTC. Protein product: CASSIDRRGNGYTF.

This clone was detected only once. The chain recombines TRBV6-5 with TRBJ1-1; D gene unclear. Trimming took 8 bases from V and 0 from J, leaving 13 bases between them. CDR1 MNHEY and CDR2 SVGAGI come from the germline V gene. The CDR3 has 14 residues. CDR3 bases: TGTGCCAGCTTAGTGCACGAAATGAACACTGAAGCTTTCTTT. Its protein product is CASLVHEMNTEAFF.

The CDR3 DNA follows: TGTGCCTGGGACTTGAGACGCTCTGGCACAGATACGCAGTATTTT. It codes for CAWDLRRSGTDTQYF. The chain combines TRBV30 with TRBJ2-3; D is unclear. CDR3 length: 15 amino acids. Trimming shortened V by 5 bases and J by 1 base, and 16 bases separated the two germline ends. Germline V gene data show CDR1 as GTSNPN and CDR2 as SVGIG (reference sequence).

This clone was counted a few times. The chain is built from TRBV2 and TRBJ1-6, with no clear D. Trimming took off 1 base at V and 7 bases at J, with 2 bases between the two ends. There are 12 residues in the CDR3. Germline values: CDR1 SNHLY, CDR2 FYNNEI. The CDR3 reads CASSEVNSPLHF. The CDR3 DNA is TGTGCCAGCAGTGAAGTAAATTCACCCCTCCACTTT.